This is a list of T cell receptor beta chains from one sample in a study of T cells and copy number aberrations in small-cell lung cancer. Some clones are missing from TCRdb's copy, which holds only in-frame ones; the method was immunoSEQ multiplex PCR. The sample yields 2,700 or so clones, roughly 80% seen once. Sequenced sample: normal tissue next to the tumor. Every receptor here comes from a man in his forties with small cell lung cancer. Each CDR3 is given with its conserved first and last residue. A D gene is named only where the DNA matches it firmly. The size of a clone is reported for some rows only, either as once, few or many, or as a class for expanded clones.

.	TRBV19	TRBJ1-5	.	CASRRDRLDNQPQHF	TGTGCCAGTAGACGTGACAGGCTAGACAATCAGCCCCAGCATTTT
.	TRBV7-8	TRBJ1-2	once	CASTRDNANYGYTF	TGTGCCAGCACCCGGGACAACGCTAACTATGGCTACACCTTC
TRBD2	TRBV7-9	TRBJ2-1	large	CASRGSGSGNEQFF	TGTGCCAGCAGGGGGAGCGGGAGTGGCAATGAGCAGTTCTTC
.	TRBV2	TRBJ2-2	.	CASSDENGELFF	TGTGCCAGCAGTGATGAGAACGGGGAGCTGTTTTTT
TRBD2	TRBV11-1	TRBJ2-5	few	CASSILTSAYQETQYF	TGTGCCAGCAGCATCTTGACTAGCGCGTACCAAGAGACCCAGTACTTC
.	TRBV30	TRBJ1-5	.	CAWSIDSSNQPQHF	TGTGCCTGGAGTATCGACAGTAGCAATCAGCCCCAGCATTTT
.	TRBV4-1	TRBJ1-1	.	CASSQNLNTEAFF	TGCGCCAGCAGCCAGAATTTGAACACTGAAGCTTTCTTT
.	TRBV2	TRBJ2-5	.	CASSELGRSRGETQYF	TGTGCCAGCAGTGAATTAGGAAGGTCAAGGGGGGAGACCCAGTACTTC
.	TRBV28	TRBJ1-5	.	CASSLEDRGVACNQPQHF	TGTGCCAGCAGTTTGGAAGATCGGGGGGTTGCCTGCAATCAGCCCCAGCATTTT
.	TRBV27	TRBJ1-1	.	CASSALGDTNTEAFF	TGTGCCAGCAGTGCACTCGGGGACACTAACACTGAAGCTTTCTTT
.	TRBV29-1	TRBJ2-7	.	CSVVGRGPYEQYF	TGCAGCGTTGTTGGGAGAGGCCCCTACGAGCAGTACTTC
TRBD2	TRBV4-3	TRBJ2-1	once	CASSLRPSGRNNEQFF	TGCGCCAGCAGCCTCAGGCCTAGCGGGAGGAATAATGAGCAGTTCTTC
.	TRBV29-1	TRBJ1-1	.	CSVEEMNTEAFF	TGCAGCGTTGAGGAGATGAACACTGAAGCTTTCTTT
TRBD2	TRBV25-1	TRBJ2-5	.	CASSESIAGGYEETQYF	TGTGCCAGCAGTGAATCCATAGCGGGAGGGTATGAAGAGACCCAGTACTTC
.	TRBV5-1	TRBJ2-3	.	CASSLGRGLDTQYF	TGCGCCAGCAGCTTGGGGAGGGGGCTCGATACGCAGTATTTT
TRBD2	TRBV6-5	TRBJ2-1	.	CASSLLASNEQFF	TGTGCCAGCAGCCTACTAGCGTCCAATGAGCAGTTCTTC
.	TRBV4-1	TRBJ1-5	.	CASSQDHSGSNQPQHF	TGCGCCAGCAGCCAAGATCACAGTGGCAGCAATCAGCCCCAGCATTTT
.	TRBV4-1	TRBJ2-7	once	CASSQDLDSRLPYEQYF	TGCGCCAGCAGCCAAGATCTGGACTCTCGCTTGCCCTACGAGCAGTACTTC
TRBD1	TRBV6-1	TRBJ2-1	.	CATGTGYNEQFF	TGTGCCACCGGGACAGGCTACAATGAGCAGTTCTTC
TRBD1	TRBV19	TRBJ1-5	.	CASTDLGQGNQPQHF	TGTGCCAGTACCGACCTGGGACAGGGGAATCAGCCCCAGCATTTT